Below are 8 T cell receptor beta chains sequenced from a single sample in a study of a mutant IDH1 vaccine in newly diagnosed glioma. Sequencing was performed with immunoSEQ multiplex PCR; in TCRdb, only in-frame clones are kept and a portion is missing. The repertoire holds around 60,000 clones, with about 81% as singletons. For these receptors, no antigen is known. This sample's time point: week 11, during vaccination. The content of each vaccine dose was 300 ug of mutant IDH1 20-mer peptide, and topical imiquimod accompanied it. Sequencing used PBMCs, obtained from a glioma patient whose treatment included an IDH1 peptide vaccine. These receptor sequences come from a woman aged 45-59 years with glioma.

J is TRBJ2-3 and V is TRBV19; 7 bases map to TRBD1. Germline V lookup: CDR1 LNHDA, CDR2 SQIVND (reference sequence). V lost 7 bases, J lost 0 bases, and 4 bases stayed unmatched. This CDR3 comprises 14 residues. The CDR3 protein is CASTLTGSTDTQYF. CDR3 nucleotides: TGTGCCAGTACCTTGACAGGGAGCACAGATACGCAGTATTTT.

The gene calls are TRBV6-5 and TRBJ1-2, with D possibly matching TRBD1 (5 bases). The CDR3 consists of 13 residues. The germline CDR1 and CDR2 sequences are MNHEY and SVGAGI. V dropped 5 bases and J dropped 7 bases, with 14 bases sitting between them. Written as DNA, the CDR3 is TGTGCCAGCAGTCCCGTGGTGGGGGGTGGCTACACCTTC. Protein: CASSPVVGGGYTF.

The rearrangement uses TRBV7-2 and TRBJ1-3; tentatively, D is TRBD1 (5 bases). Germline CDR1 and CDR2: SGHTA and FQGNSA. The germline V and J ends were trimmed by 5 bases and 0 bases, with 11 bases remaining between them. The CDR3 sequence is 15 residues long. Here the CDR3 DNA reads TGTGCCAGCAGCCTAAACCAGGGCTCTGGAAACACCATATATTTT. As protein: CASSLNQGSGNTIYF.

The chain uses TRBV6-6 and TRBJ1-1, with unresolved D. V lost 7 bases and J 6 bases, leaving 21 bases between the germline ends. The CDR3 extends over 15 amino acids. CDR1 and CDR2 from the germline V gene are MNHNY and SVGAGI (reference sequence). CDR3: CASNGDRLNNPEAFF. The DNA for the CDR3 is TGTGCCAGCAACGGTGATCGCCTTAATAACCCTGAAGCTTTCTTT.

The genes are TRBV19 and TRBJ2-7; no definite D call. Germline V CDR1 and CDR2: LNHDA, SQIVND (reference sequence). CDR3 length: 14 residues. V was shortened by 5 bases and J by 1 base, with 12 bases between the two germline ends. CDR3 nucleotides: TGTGCCAGTAGTCGGACCTCCACGTCCTACGAGCAGTACTTC. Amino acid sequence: CASSRTSTSYEQYF.

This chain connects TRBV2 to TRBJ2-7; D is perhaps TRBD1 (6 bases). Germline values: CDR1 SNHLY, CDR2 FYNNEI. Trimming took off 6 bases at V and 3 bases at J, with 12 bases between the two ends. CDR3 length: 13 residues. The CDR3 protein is CASRGDTFYEQYF. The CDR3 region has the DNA TGTGCCAGCAGGGGGGACACCTTCTACGAGCAGTACTTC.

The CDR3 DNA is TGTGCCAGCAGCTCGAGGACGGGGGGGCCGTCTCGGGATACGCAGTATTTT. Protein product: CASSSRTGGPSRDTQYF. This sequence joins TRBV7-8 and TRBJ2-3, with 8 bases that match TRBD2. This CDR3 comprises 17 residues. V trimming: 4 bases; J trimming: 6 bases; junction bases outside the gene matches: 15. Germline values: CDR1 SGHVS, CDR2 FQNEAQ.

CDR3 amino acids: CSVWEAGAPGETQYF. The CDR3 DNA reads as TGCAGCGTTTGGGAAGCGGGGGCGCCGGGGGAGACCCAGTACTTC. The rearrangement uses TRBV29-1 and TRBJ2-5; 8 nucleotides align to TRBD2. The germline V gene encodes CDR1 SQVTM and CDR2 ANQGSEA. The CDR3 totals 15 residues. V shed 5 bases and J 5 bases; nucleotides not matched to a gene: 13.